Listed below are T cell receptor beta chains from one sample, sequenced in a study of OX40 agonist ivuxolimab in advanced cancers. Using immunoSEQ multiplex PCR, the repertoire was profiled, and TCRdb retains in-frame clones only, with some absent. In the table there are about 40,000 clones, approximately 81% of which are singletons. The material sequenced was CD4+ or CD8+ T cells sorted from blood, taken in a trial of the OX40 agonist ivuxolimab. Receptor source: an adult with an advanced solid tumor such as melanoma, head and neck, liver or kidney cancer. CDR3s leave out the opening cysteine and the closing phenylalanine or tryptophan. The order of the fields is J gene, V gene, D gene, CDR3 protein. D genes are given only for firm matches.

TRBJ1-1 TRBV7-6 NA ASSLELDMNTEAF
TRBJ2-4 TRBV4-2 TRBD1 ASSPSTGGNIQY
TRBJ1-1 TRBV9 NA ASSVVGPNTEAF
TRBJ1-1 TRBV30 NA AWTVNTEAF
TRBJ2-7 TRBV6-1 TRBD2 ASTSTTSGNYEQY
TRBJ2-7 TRBV7-9 TRBD1 ASTLGDRVYEQY
TRBJ2-1 TRBV4-1 NA ASSQKDRTREQF
TRBJ2-1 TRBV7-2 NA ASSLEGNNEQF
TRBJ2-1 TRBV7-6 TRBD2 ASSSRGGGQF
TRBJ2-4 TRBV5-1 TRBD2 ASSPSHSGFAKNIQY
TRBJ1-1 TRBV21-1 NA ASRDDRASEAF
TRBJ1-3 TRBV4-2 TRBD1 ASSQDLSGQGGDTIY
TRBJ1-1 TRBV19 TRBD1 ASSTSGTANTEAF
TRBJ1-2 TRBV6-5 NA ASSYSGADYGYT
TRBJ2-1 TRBV7-9 NA ASSLITGRGQF
TRBJ2-7 TRBV4-2 NA ASSQEAVSYEQY
TRBJ2-7 TRBV5-5 NA ASSYRGGNEQY
TRBJ1-1 TRBV11-1 NA ASSFSNTEAF
TRBJ1-1 TRBV27 NA ASSSNAKGGTEAF
TRBJ2-5 TRBV4-3 NA ASSQGSETQY
TRBJ2-3 TRBV7-2 TRBD2 ASSLFRQRGSDTQY
TRBJ2-7 TRBV15 NA ATSRDRDTSRYEQY
TRBJ2-7 TRBV11-2 NA ASSLYGYSYEQY
TRBJ2-2 TRBV6-5 TRBD2 ASRPRGVTGELF
TRBJ1-1 TRBV27 NA ASRVGANTEAF
NA TRBV6-5 NA ASSYSRAYEQY
TRBJ1-4 TRBV4-2 NA ASSQVGANEKLF
TRBJ2-3 TRBV2 TRBD2 ASIRSAGVGDTQY
TRBJ2-7 TRBV7-9 NA ASSLMVNEQY
TRBJ2-5 TRBV6-5 NA ASSYSIGQPGEQY
TRBJ1-1 TRBV5-6 NA ASSSVHTEAF
TRBJ2-1 TRBV5-6 NA ASSLRQRPYNEQF
TRBJ2-7 TRBV27 NA ASSHGRAYEQY
TRBJ2-5 TRBV15 NA ATSSTDKQY
TRBJ2-1 TRBV6-5 NA ASRGDIPYNEQF
TRBJ2-1 TRBV11-3 TRBD2 ASSSGAGVGNEQF
TRBJ1-1 TRBV11-3 NA ASSGLTVNTEAF
TRBJ2-5 TRBV10-3 NA AISESSQETQY
TRBJ1-2 TRBV19 TRBD1 ASQQGTNYGYT